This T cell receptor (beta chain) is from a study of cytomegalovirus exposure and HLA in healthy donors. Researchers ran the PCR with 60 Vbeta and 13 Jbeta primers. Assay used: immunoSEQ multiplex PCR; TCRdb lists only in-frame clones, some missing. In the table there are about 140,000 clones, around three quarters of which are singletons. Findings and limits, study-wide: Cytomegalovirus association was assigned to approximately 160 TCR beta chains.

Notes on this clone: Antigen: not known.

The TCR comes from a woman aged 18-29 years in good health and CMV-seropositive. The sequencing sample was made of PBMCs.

CDR3 in amino acids: CASSKGSRGHSRGELFF. The CDR3 nucleotides are TGTGCCAGCAGCAAAGGGAGCAGGGGGCACTCCAGGGGGGAGCTGTTTTTT. This sequence joins TRBV21-1 and TRBJ2-2; the D segment call TRBD1 is taken from the table without a DNA check. TRBV21-1 is assigned pseudogene status. The CDR3 is 17 residues long.